The T cell receptor beta chain under discussion was sequenced for a study of CD8+ T cells in alopecia areata. Background on the study: Disease severity was quantified as SALT score of affected scalp area.

Sequencing used cDNA as its template, made by extracting RNA and reverse transcribing it. Here immunoSEQ multiplex PCR was the method, and the copy in TCRdb shows in-frame clones only, minus some. This table has around 200,000 clones, about three fifths appearing once. This CDR3 region has 15 residues. Germline values: CDR1 SQVTM, CDR2 ANQGSEA. Trimming took off 2 bases at V and 0 bases at J, with 13 bases between the two ends. This clone was detected only a few times. Regarding treatment: oral pan-JAK inhibitor, 5-10 mg twice daily. V is TRBV29-1 and J is TRBJ1-1, with D perhaps matching TRBD1 (6 bases). The TCR sequence derives from a human donor with alopecia areata. Material: CD4+ T cells sorted from blood, obtained at week 4, from a patient treated with tofacitinib. CDR3 sequence: CSVENPGHMNTEAFF. The DNA for the CDR3 is TGCAGCGTTGAAAACCCGGGACATATGAACACTGAAGCTTTCTTT.